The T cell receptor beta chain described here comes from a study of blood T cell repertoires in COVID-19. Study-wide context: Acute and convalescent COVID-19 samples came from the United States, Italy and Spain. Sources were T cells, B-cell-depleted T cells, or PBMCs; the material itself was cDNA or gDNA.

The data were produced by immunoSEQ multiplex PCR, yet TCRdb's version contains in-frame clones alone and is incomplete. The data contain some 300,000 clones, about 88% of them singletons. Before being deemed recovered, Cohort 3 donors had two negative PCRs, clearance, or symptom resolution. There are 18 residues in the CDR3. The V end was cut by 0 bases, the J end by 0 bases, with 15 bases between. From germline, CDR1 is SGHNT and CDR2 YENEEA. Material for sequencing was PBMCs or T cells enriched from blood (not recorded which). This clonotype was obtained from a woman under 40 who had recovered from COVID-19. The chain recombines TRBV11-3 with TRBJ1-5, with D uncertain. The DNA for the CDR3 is TGTGCCAGCAGCTTAGATCTTTCCGGTGTTAATAGCAATCAGCCCCAGCATTTT. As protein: CASSLDLSGVNSNQPQHF.